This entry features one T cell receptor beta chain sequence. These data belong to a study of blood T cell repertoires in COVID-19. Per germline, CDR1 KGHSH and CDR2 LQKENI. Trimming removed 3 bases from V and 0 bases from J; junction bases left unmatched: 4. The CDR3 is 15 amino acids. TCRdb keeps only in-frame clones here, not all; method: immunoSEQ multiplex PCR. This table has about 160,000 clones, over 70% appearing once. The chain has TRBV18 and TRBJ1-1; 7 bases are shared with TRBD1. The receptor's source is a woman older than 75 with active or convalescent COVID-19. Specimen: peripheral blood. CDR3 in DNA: TGTGCCAGCTCACCTACAGGGGAGATGAACACTGAAGCTTTCTTT. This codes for CASSPTGEMNTEAFF.